This T cell receptor (beta chain) came from a study of Tregs in tolerant kidney transplant recipients. About this clone itself: Its antigen remains unidentified. The DNA ends 3 residues before the CDR3 does, and the rest of the CDR3 is filled in from the germline J gene.

Clones were read by immunoSEQ multiplex PCR, and TCRdb kept only the in-frame ones, dropping some. The table for this sample gives approximately 11,000 clones. Germline V lookup: CDR1 SGDLS, CDR2 YYNGEE. The CDR3 runs 17 residues. J gave up 2 bases and V 3 bases, and 11 bases lay outside the gene matches. Study-level results: For some patients, primers changed over time, blocking nucleotide-level comparison.

Recipients received nonmyeloablative bone marrow transplants from related graft donors, with transient mixed chimerism. This specimen was CD8+ T cells from blood (PBMCs), taken 24 months after the transplant. The rearrangement uses TRBV9 and TRBJ2-3, with TRBD1 matching 8 bases. The sequence was obtained from a human patient who received a combined kidney and bone marrow transplant. Some T cells may be transferred from the graft donor. The CDR3 loop is CASSAGTGPRATDTQYF. The CDR3 DNA, read in part, is TGTGCCAGCAGCGCCGGGACAGGCCCGAGAGCCACAGATACG. Based on the CDR3 plus reference TRBV9 and TRBJ2-3, the full variable domain is DSGVTQTPKHLITATGQRVTLRCSPRSGDLSVYWYQQSLDQGLQFLIQYYNGEERAKGNILERFSAQQFPDLHSELNLSSLELGDSALYFCASSAGTGPRATDTQYFGPGTRLTVL.